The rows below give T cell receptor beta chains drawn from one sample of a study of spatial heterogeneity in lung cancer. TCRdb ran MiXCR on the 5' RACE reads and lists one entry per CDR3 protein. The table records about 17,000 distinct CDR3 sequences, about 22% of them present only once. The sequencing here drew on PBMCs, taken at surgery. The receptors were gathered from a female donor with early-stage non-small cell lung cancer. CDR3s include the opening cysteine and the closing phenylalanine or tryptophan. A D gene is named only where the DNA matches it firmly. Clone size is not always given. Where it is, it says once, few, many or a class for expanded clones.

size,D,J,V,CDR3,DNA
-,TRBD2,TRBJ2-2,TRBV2,CASEGEAGVAGELFF,TGTGCCAGCGAAGGAGAAGCGGGAGTTGCCGGGGAGCTGTTTTTT
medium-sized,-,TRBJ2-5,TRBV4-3,CASSQQAYQETQYF,TGCGCCAGCAGCCAACAAGCCTACCAAGAGACCCAGTACTTC
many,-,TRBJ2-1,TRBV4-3,CASSQERELSYNEQFF,TGCGCCAGCAGCCAAGAGAGGGAGCTCTCCTACAATGAGCAGTTCTTC
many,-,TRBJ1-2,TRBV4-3,CASSQVGQGGVYGYTF,TGCGCCAGCAGCCAAGTTGGGCAGGGTGGGGTCTATGGCTACACCTTC
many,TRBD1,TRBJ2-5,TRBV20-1,CSATGQETQYF,TGCAGTGCAACGGGACAGGAGACCCAGTACTTC
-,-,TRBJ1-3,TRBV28,CASSGTETSGNTIYF,TGTGCCAGCAGTGGAACGGAGACCTCTGGAAACACCATATATTTT
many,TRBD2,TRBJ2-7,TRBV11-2,CASSTTSGDSYEQYF,TGTGCCAGCAGCACGACTAGCGGGGATTCCTACGAGCAGTACTTC
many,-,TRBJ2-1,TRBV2,CASKEVSADEQFF,TGTGCCAGCAAGGAAGTGTCTGCTGATGAGCAGTTCTTC
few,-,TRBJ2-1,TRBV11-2,CASSHLPEGNNEQFF,TGTGCCAGCAGCCACCTCCCGGAGGGGAACAATGAGCAGTTCTTC
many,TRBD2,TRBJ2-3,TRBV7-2,CASSRKTSGRADTQYF,TGTGCCAGCAGCCGGAAGACTAGCGGGAGAGCAGATACGCAGTATTTT
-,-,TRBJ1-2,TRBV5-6,CASSLASAGTKGGYTF,TGTGCCAGCAGCTTGGCGTCGGCAGGGACTAAGGGAGGCTACACCTTC
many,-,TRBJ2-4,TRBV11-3,CASSLGPTRELAKNIQYF,TGTGCCAGCAGCTTGGGGCCCACCCGGGAACTAGCCAAAAACATTCAGTACTTC
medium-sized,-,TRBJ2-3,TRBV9,CASSVMRGDTQYF,TGTGCCAGCAGCGTAATGAGGGGAGATACGCAGTATTTT
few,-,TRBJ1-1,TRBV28,CASRPLHTEAFF,TGTGCCAGCAGACCCCTCCACACTGAAGCTTTCTTT
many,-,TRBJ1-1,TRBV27,CASRTTTANTEAFF,TGTGCCAGCAGGACGACTACCGCGAACACTGAAGCTTTCTTT
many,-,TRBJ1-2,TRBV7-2,CASSLTTLPNYGYTF,TGTGCCAGCAGCTTAACTACACTACCCAACTATGGCTACACCTTC
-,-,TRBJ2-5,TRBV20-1,CSARVWGETQYF,TGCAGTGCTAGAGTCTGGGGAGAGACCCAGTACTTC
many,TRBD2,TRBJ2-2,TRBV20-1,CSARRLANTGELFF,TGCAGTGCTAGACGACTAGCCAACACCGGGGAGCTGTTTTTT
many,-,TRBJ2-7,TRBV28,CASSLWGYEQYF,TGTGCCAGCAGTTTATGGGGTTACGAGCAGTACTTC
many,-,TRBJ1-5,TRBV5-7,CASRYIGHRLQPQHF,TGTGCCAGCAGGTATATCGGCCACCGGCTTCAGCCCCAGCATTTT
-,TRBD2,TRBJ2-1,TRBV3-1,CASSQTSSGSTYNEQFF,TGTGCCAGCAGCCAAACCTCTAGCGGGTCAACCTACAATGAGCAGTTCTTC
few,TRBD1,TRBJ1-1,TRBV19,CASSKTGGRTEAFF,TGTGCCAGTAGCAAAACAGGGGGCCGCACTGAAGCTTTCTTT
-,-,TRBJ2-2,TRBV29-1,CSFRQSNTGELFF,TGCAGCTTTCGACAGTCGAACACCGGGGAGCTGTTTTTT
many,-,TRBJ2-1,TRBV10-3,CAISESLPQSYNEQFF,TGTGCCATCAGTGAGTCGCTTCCGCAATCCTACAATGAGCAGTTCTTC
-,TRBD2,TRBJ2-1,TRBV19,CASSISSGRANEQFF,TGTGCCAGTAGTATCTCTAGCGGGAGGGCCAATGAGCAGTTCTTC
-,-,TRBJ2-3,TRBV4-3,CASSQDNLAPDTQYF,TGCGCCAGCAGCCAAGATAACCTAGCCCCAGATACGCAGTATTTT